This passage covers 17 T cell receptor beta chains from one sample sequenced in a study of shared clonotypes between healthy human individuals. Sequencing used immunoSEQ multiplex PCR; TCRdb keeps in-frame clones, though not all of them. There are around 100,000 clones in the sample; about 72% occur only once, and roughly a quarter lies in the top ten. The specimen was memory CD8+ T cells sorted from blood. Described subset: CD45RO+ cells pooled with CCR7-negative TemRA cells. These receptor sequences come from a woman aged 25 to 39 in good health.

This chain connects TRBV7-8 to TRBJ2-5, with 7 bases that match TRBD1. CDR1 is SGHVS and CDR2 is FQNEAQ in the germline V gene. The CDR3 is 14 amino acids. The J segment lost 1 base and the V segment lost 5 bases, leaving 4 bases of the junction unmatched. CDR3 amino acids: CASSADRAQETQYF. The CDR3 nucleotides are TGTGCCAGCAGCGCAGACAGGGCCCAAGAGACCCAGTACTTC.

This clone has more than one count but fewer than ten. The V and J genes are TRBV2 and TRBJ1-5; TRBD1 matches 7 bases. Germline CDR1 and CDR2: SNHLY and FYNNEI. The V segment lost 7 bases and the J segment 3 bases; nucleotides outside the gene matches: 9. The CDR3 is made up of 15 amino acids. CDR3 nucleotides: TGTGCCAGCAATCTCGGGACAGCTTCCAATCAGCCCCAGCATTTT. Protein sequence: CASNLGTASNQPQHF. The full variable domain, in which reference TRBV2 and TRBJ1-5 provide the parts outside the CDR3, is EPEVTQTPSHQVTQMGQEVILRCVPISNHLYFYWYRQILGQKVEFLVSFYNNEISEKSEIFDDQFSVERPDGSNFTLKIRSTKLEDSAMYFCASNLGTASNQPQHFGDGTRLSIL.

The sample holds one count of this clone. The CDR3 nucleotides read TGTGCCAGCAGCGTAGGCCCCACTACGAACAGCACAGATACGCAGTATTTT. Encoded protein: CASSVGPTTNSTDTQYF. The rearrangement links TRBV9 to TRBJ2-3; no clear D. The CDR3 is 17 residues long. Between the trimmed V and J ends, which lost 0 bases and 0 bases, there was a span of 14 bases. Germline values: CDR1 SGDLS, CDR2 YYNGEE.

The genes are TRBV4-1 and TRBJ2-3; possible D gene TRBD2, 5 bases. This CDR3 region has 16 residues. Trimming removed 1 base at V and 0 bases at J, with 11 bases between. The germline V gene encodes CDR1 MGHRA and CDR2 YSYEKL. This CDR3 is CASSQVDGGSTDTQYF. DNA of the CDR3: TGCGCCAGCAGCCAAGTGGACGGAGGTAGCACAGATACGCAGTATTTT.

This CDR3 reads CASSENLAGAYEQYF. CDR3 bases: TGTGCCAGCAGTGAAAACCTAGCGGGAGCCTACGAGCAGTACTTC. The chain is built from TRBV6-1 and TRBJ2-7, with 10 bases aligning to TRBD2. CDR1 and CDR2 from the germline V gene are MNHNS and SASEGT. Unmatched junction bases numbered 3, after V lost 2 bases and J lost 2 bases. This CDR3 has 15 residues.

This clone has just one count. This chain's CDR3 is CSVDVGLATDEQFF. In DNA, the CDR3 is TGCAGCGTTGACGTGGGACTCGCTACCGATGAGCAGTTCTTC. V usage is TRBV29-1 and J usage is TRBJ2-1; a weak D match, TRBD2 (6 bases). V was clipped by 3 bases and J by 8 bases, with 17 bases between them. Per germline, CDR1 SQVTM and CDR2 ANQGSEA. This CDR3 is 14 amino acids long.

With regard to this clone: Compared with germline, one end of the junction differs, possibly owing to a read error. The J gene is TRBJ2-7, the V gene TRBV11-2; 9 bases align to TRBD2. CDR3 length: 14 amino acids. The V gene's germline CDR1 is SGHAT and CDR2 FQNNGV. The CDR3, as DNA: TGTGCCAGCAGCCTGGGACTAGCTTCCTACGGGCAGTACTTC. Translated, it gives CASSLGLASYGQYF.

The chain combines TRBV28 with TRBJ2-5; D is undetermined. Near its end, the DNA agrees better with TRBJ2-7, so the J call may be wrong. The CDR3 runs 13 residues. Germline CDR1 MDHEN, CDR2 SYDVKM. In DNA form, the CDR3 reads TGTGCCAGCAGTCCGCACCCACCCTACGAGCAGTACTTC. This translates into CASSPHPPYEQYF.

This chain connects TRBV6-6 to TRBJ2-1; 7 bases match TRBD2. The CDR3 extends over 15 amino acids. Losses at the gene ends were 8 bases for V and 1 base for J; bases not matched to a gene: 8. Germline values: CDR1 MNHNY, CDR2 SVGAGI (reference sequence). The CDR3 DNA reads TGTGCCAGCGGCCGCGGGAGTGGGTCCTACAATGAGCAGTTCTTC. It specifies CASGRGSGSYNEQFF.

This chain links TRBV28 with TRBJ1-2, with a weak D call TRBD1 (5 bases). CDR3 length equals 14 residues. Trimming took 6 bases from V and 4 from J, leaving 15 bases between them. Germline V gives CDR1 MDHEN, CDR2 SYDVKM. This CDR3 reads CASSLDWGFYGYTF. Here the CDR3 DNA reads TGTGCCAGCAGCTTGGATTGGGGCTTCTATGGCTACACCTTC.

This clone turned up a few times. The J gene is TRBJ1-6, the V gene TRBV6-4; D is perhaps TRBD1 (5 bases). The V gene's germline CDR1 is MRHNA and CDR2 SNTAGT. The CDR3 spans 13 residues. V was pared by 4 bases and J by 5 bases, with 6 bases between. In DNA form, the CDR3 reads TGTGCCAGCAGTGCCAGGGATAATTCACCCCTCCACTTT. This gives the protein CASSARDNSPLHF.

This clone was counted ten times or more. The rearrangement joins TRBV19 to TRBJ1-1, with 7 nucleotides matching TRBD1. The V gene's germline CDR1 is LNHDA and CDR2 SQIVND (reference sequence). V lost 1 base and J lost 11; bases outside the gene matches: 7. The CDR3 totals 13 residues. The CDR3 region has the DNA TGTGCCAGTAGTATAGGAAACAGGGGTGACGCTTTCTTT. It translates to CASSIGNRGDAFF. The full variable domain, with the rest looked up from reference TRBV19 and TRBJ1-1, is DGGITQSPKYLFRKEGQNVTLSCEQNLNHDAMYWYRQDPGQGLRLIYYSQIVNDFQKGDIAEGYSVSREKKESFPLTVTSAQKNPTAFYLCASSIGNRGDAFFGQGTRLTVV.

This clone was recorded many times. V and J are TRBV12-2 and TRBJ2-7; TRBD2 reflects the table's D call only, with no check against the DNA. TRBV12-2 is deemed a pseudogene. There are 14 residues in the CDR3. The DNA of the CDR3 is TGTGCAAGTCGCTTCCGGGACTACCTCTACGAGCAGTACTTC. This sequence encodes CASRFRDYLYEQYF.

The sample holds many counts of this clone. The gene calls are TRBV2 and TRBJ1-2; D is undetermined. CDR1 and CDR2 from the germline V gene are SNHLY and FYNNEI. The CDR3 runs 11 residues. V was trimmed by 8 bases and J by 3 bases, leaving 7 bases between them. The DNA for the CDR3 is TGTGCCAGCCTGTCCGACTATGGCTACACCTTC. It encodes CASLSDYGYTF.

V is TRBV10-3 and J is TRBJ2-2; TRBD2 matches 11 bases. The germline gives CDR1 ENHRY, CDR2 SYGVKD. The CDR3 extends over 17 amino acids. V lost 4 bases, J lost 0 bases, and 4 bases stayed unmatched. The CDR3 DNA reads as TGTGCCATCAGTGGGGCTAGCGGGAGGCCGAACACCGGGGAGCTGTTTTTT. Its translation is CAISGASGRPNTGELFF.

This clone was seen only a few times. This chain joins TRBV7-8 and TRBJ1-1; D might be TRBD1 (6 bases). The CDR3 runs to 15 residues. Germline-derived CDR1 and CDR2 are SGHVS and FQNEAQ. V was shortened by 4 bases and J by 0 bases, with 12 bases between the two germline ends. The CDR3 DNA reads as TGTGCCAGCAGCTCCTCACAGGGATTGAACACTGAAGCTTTCTTT. It yields the protein CASSSSQGLNTEAFF.

The chain recombines TRBV20-1 with TRBJ1-2, with D hard to call. Deletions cut 3 bases from V and 6 bases from J, with 8 bases between. This CDR3 spans 11 amino acids. Germline V gives CDR1 DFQATT, CDR2 SNEGSKA (reference sequence). DNA of the CDR3: TGCAGTGCTAGTAAGAAGGATGGCTACACCTTC. Translation: CSASKKDGYTF.